The rows below give T cell receptor beta chains drawn from one sample of a study of T-cell reconstitution after alpha-beta-depleted transplantation in children. TCRdb recomputed calls from the PCR reads with MiXCR, one row per CDR3 protein. This sample has 480,000 or so distinct CDR3 sequences; more than 9% occur once, and the top ten carry around 2.2%. The sequenced sample was PBMCs, obtained before TCRalphabeta/CD19-depleted stem cell transplant. These receptors originate from a child younger than 10 with inherited bone marrow failure, due to receive a stem cell transplant. Both conserved end residues are part of each CDR3. A D gene is named only where the DNA matches it firmly. The size of a clone is reported for some rows only, either as once, few or many, or as a class for expanded clones.

V gene,CDR3 length,D gene,clone size,J gene,CDR3 protein,CDR3 DNA
TRBV20-1,13,NA,many,TRBJ2-1,CSARRNQDNEQFF,TGCAGTGCTCGACGAAACCAAGACAATGAGCAGTTCTTC
TRBV10-2,14,NA,many,TRBJ2-1,CASSERDGYNEQFF,TGCGCCAGCAGTGAGAGAGACGGTTACAATGAGCAGTTCTTC
TRBV29-1,13,NA,many,TRBJ2-1,CSVRAGAEWEQFF,TGCAGCGTTCGTGCAGGGGCTGAGTGGGAGCAGTTCTTC
TRBV29-1,12,NA,few,TRBJ2-7,CSVDGETGEQYF,TGCAGCGTTGACGGGGAGACTGGCGAGCAGTACTTC
TRBV6-5,15,NA,many,TRBJ2-2,CASSLQGSNTGELFF,TGTGCCAGCAGTTTACAGGGTTCGAACACCGGGGAGCTGTTTTTT
TRBV12-3/TRBV12-4,15,TRBD2,many,TRBJ2-7,CASRARGGGPREQYF,TGTGCCAGCAGAGCACGCGGGGGAGGTCCCCGCGAGCAGTACTTC
TRBV6-1,16,NA,many,TRBJ2-4,CASRDGHTLAKNIQYF,TGTGCCAGCCGTGACGGGCATACCCTAGCCAAAAACATTCAGTACTTC
TRBV2,14,TRBD2,many,TRBJ2-7,CASSEAGGGYEQYF,TGTGCCAGCAGCGAAGCGGGAGGGGGTTACGAGCAGTACTTC
TRBV10-1,15,NA,NA,TRBJ2-7,CASSGDSPRSYEQYF,TGCGCCAGCAGTGGGGACTCCCCCCGCTCCTACGAGCAGTACTTC
TRBV27,15,TRBD1,NA,TRBJ1-2,CASSTGQGVYYGYTF,TGTGCCAGCAGCACCGGACAGGGGGTTTACTATGGCTACACCTTC
TRBV7-8,12,NA,many,TRBJ1-6,CASSRGGSPLHF,TGTGCCAGCAGCCGGGGGGGTTCACCCCTCCACTTT
TRBV29-1,13,NA,many,TRBJ2-3,CSVPAFRTDTQYF,TGCAGCGTTCCCGCTTTCCGCACAGATACGCAGTATTTT
TRBV7-9,12,NA,many,TRBJ2-1,CASSLGTSEQFF,TGTGCCAGCAGCTTAGGGACGTCTGAGCAGTTCTTC
TRBV6-2/TRBV6-3,13,NA,many,TRBJ2-1,CASSYTSRDEQFF,TGTGCCAGCAGTTATACTAGCAGGGATGAGCAGTTCTTC
TRBV13,17,NA,many,TRBJ2-6,CASTTGTGASGANVLTF,TGTGCCAGCACCACGGGGACCGGAGCCTCTGGGGCCAACGTCCTGACTTTC
TRBV5-1,15,NA,many,TRBJ1-2,CASSLGAVLNYGYTF,TGCGCCAGCAGCTTGGGGGCAGTCCTTAACTATGGCTACACCTTC
TRBV20-1,11,NA,many,TRBJ2-1,CSARRMAEQFF,TGCAGTGCTAGACGGATGGCTGAGCAGTTCTTC
TRBV7-9,14,NA,many,TRBJ2-2,CASSFDPRTGELFF,TGTGCCAGCAGCTTTGACCCCCGAACCGGGGAGCTGTTTTTT
TRBV19,15,NA,NA,TRBJ2-6,CASSDQGSGANVLTF,TGTGCCAGTAGTGATCAGGGCTCTGGGGCCAACGTCCTGACTTTC
TRBV28,16,NA,NA,TRBJ2-5,CASSINDGGRRETQYF,TGTGCCAGCAGTATCAACGACGGCGGGCGGAGGGAGACCCAGTACTTC
TRBV7-2,17,NA,NA,TRBJ2-7,CASSPRGLATHSYEQYF,TGTGCCAGCAGCCCGAGAGGTCTAGCGACTCACTCCTACGAGCAGTACTTC
TRBV3-1,19,TRBD2,NA,TRBJ2-5,CASSQEGTSGRRRGETQYF,TGTGCCAGCAGCCAAGAAGGGACTAGCGGGAGAAGGAGGGGGGAGACCCAGTACTTC
TRBV11-2,16,NA,many,TRBJ2-3,CASSLDQVGLGDTQYF,TGTGCCAGCAGCTTAGATCAGGTGGGGCTAGGAGATACGCAGTATTTT
TRBV20-1,15,TRBD2,many,TRBJ2-1,CSAGRLAGGPSEQFF,TGCAGTGCTGGTCGACTAGCGGGAGGGCCTAGTGAGCAGTTCTTC
TRBV7-9,17,TRBD2,many,TRBJ2-7,CASSRLAGILLGDEQYF,TGTGCCAGCAGCCGGCTAGCGGGAATTCTTCTAGGGGACGAGCAGTACTTC
TRBV6-1,16,NA,many,TRBJ2-4,CASSEESSWAKNIQYF,TGTGCCAGCAGTGAAGAGTCTAGCTGGGCCAAAAACATTCAGTACTTC
TRBV7-9,15,NA,many,TRBJ1-1,CASSLLPLMNTEAFF,TGTGCCAGCAGCTTATTGCCCCTAATGAACACTGAAGCTTTCTTT
TRBV12-3/TRBV12-4,16,TRBD2,many,TRBJ2-1,CASSLVAGGWMDEQFF,TGTGCCAGCAGTTTGGTAGCGGGAGGGTGGATGGATGAGCAGTTCTTC
TRBV11-2,20,TRBD1,many,TRBJ2-7,CASSLDLAMTGARSSYEQYF,TGTGCCAGCAGCTTAGATCTAGCAATGACAGGGGCCAGGAGCTCCTACGAGCAGTACTTC
TRBV30,12,TRBD1,NA,TRBJ1-1,CAGDRGLSLAFF,TGTGCGGGGGACAGGGGGCTGAGTTTGGCTTTCTTT
TRBV14,15,TRBD2,few,TRBJ2-1,CASSQWTSGYNEQFF,TGTGCCAGCAGCCAATGGACTAGCGGTTACAATGAGCAGTTCTTC
TRBV6-1,12,NA,many,TRBJ1-5,CASSEMWASQHF,TGTGCCAGCAGTGAAATGTGGGCCTCCCAGCATTTT
TRBV4-1,16,NA,few,TRBJ1-2,CASSQGPPRGGGGYTF,TGCGCCAGCAGCCAAGGTCCCCCTCGAGGGGGAGGTGGCTACACCTTC